This TCR beta chain was recovered during a study of human thymus T cells. It was from resections taken during corrective heart surgery that the thymus tissue came. Generated by immunoSEQ multiplex PCR, the TCRdb table keeps only in-frame clones and is missing some. The table shows roughly 120,000 clones, with 90% to 95% occurring only once. The germline V gene encodes CDR1 SGHTA and CDR2 FQGNSA. CDR3 length: 14 residues. V dropped 1 base and J dropped 4 bases, with 10 bases sitting between them. The source material was thymus tissue. This chain connects TRBV7-2 to TRBJ1-2, with TRBD1 as a possible D gene (6 bases). The receptor was isolated from a boy less than two years old with a congenital heart defect but otherwise immunologically healthy. The CDR3 reads CASSLGGTSYGYTF. CDR3 sequence (DNA): TGTGCCAGCAGCTTAGGGGGGACAAGCTATGGCTACACCTTC.